This T cell receptor beta chain appears in the sequencing data of a study of HIV-infected patients and healthy controls. This clonotype came up many times. Antigen unknown. Germline trimming cut 1 base from V and 1 base from J; bases unmatched to any gene: 4. The CDR3 runs to 15 residues. CDR1 is LNHNV, CDR2 YYDKDF, per germline (reference sequence). cDNA was made from about 500 ng RNA using alpha and beta constant primers. Using multiplexing indices, alpha and beta chain libraries were generated apart by chain-specific third strand synthesis. All rearrangements within a chain used one primer pair; cDNA molecules carried barcodes. The cDNA received a 5' RACE adapter containing a random hexamer plus an SP2 sequencing primer site. TCRdb fed the 5' RACE reads into MiXCR, producing one record per CDR3 protein. Of 9,500 to 11,000 distinct CDR3 sequences in the sample, roughly 4.8% were seen once. The repertoire came from unfractionated whole blood and reflected all unsorted peripheral T cells.

Study-wide points: HIV-infected patients shared fewer CDR3 sequences between individuals than healthy controls. Only sixteen HIV-infected individuals were processed, a major limit on how widely findings apply.

The receptor's source is an adult with HIV infection. The chain uses TRBV15 and TRBJ2-7; 7 nucleotides match TRBD2. Sequencing was performed on blood, taken before antiretroviral therapy. The CDR3 reads CATSRGAGPSYEQYF. The CDR3 DNA reads as TGTGCCACCAGCAGAGGAGCGGGGCCGTCCTACGAGCAGTACTTC.